This T cell receptor beta chain was recorded in a study of cytomegalovirus exposure and HLA in healthy donors. Assay used: immunoSEQ multiplex PCR; TCRdb lists only in-frame clones, some missing. The sample yields approximately 300,000 clones, around 86% seen once. As concerns this clone: Its antigen remains unidentified.

The approximately 130-subject validation cohort, separate from the approximately 630-subject first cohort, included the donors. Whole-study results and caveats: Researchers counted 150 to 200 TCR beta chains as cytomegalovirus-associated.

CDR1 is PRHDT, CDR2 FYEKMQ, per germline (reference sequence). The CDR3 has 17 amino acids. The V and J ends lost 5 bases and 4 bases, in that order; junction bases with no gene match: 15. The source of this sequence is a woman aged 18-29 years in good health and CMV-seronegative. Sequencing used PBMCs. V gene TRBV13 combines with J gene TRBJ2-7; 9 bases are a match to TRBD2. The CDR3 region is CASSTQTGLARKYEQYF. The CDR3 DNA is TGTGCCAGCAGCACCCAAACCGGACTAGCGAGGAAGTACGAGCAGTACTTC.